Each of the 32 T cell receptor beta chains below was sequenced from the same sample in a study of blood T cell repertoires in COVID-19. The method was immunoSEQ multiplex PCR; TCRdb's version includes in-frame clones alone and lacks a portion of them. The data show 86,000 or so clones, with 82% seen just once and 1.2% held by the top ten. The sequenced sample was peripheral blood. These receptors were collected from a woman of 80 years or more with acute or convalescent COVID-19.

The sample holds a few counts of this clone. The chain uses TRBV14 and TRBJ1-1; D not certain. This CDR3 has 13 residues. V lost 4 bases and J 0 bases, leaving 6 bases between the germline ends. Germline CDR1 is SGHDN and CDR2 is FVKESK. CDR3 sequence: CASSRTLNTEAFF. The CDR3, as DNA: TGTGCCAGCAGCCGTACTTTGAACACTGAAGCTTTCTTT.

The chain is built from TRBV3-1 (or the pseudogene TRBV3-2) and TRBJ2-1; 7 bases map to TRBD2. The length of the CDR3 is 16 residues. Germline assignment: CDR1 LGHDT and CDR2 YNNKEL (reference sequence). V was pared by 0 bases and J by 4 bases, with 6 bases of the junction left unmatched. The CDR3 protein is CASSQDSGGTYNEQFF. CDR3 in DNA: TGTGCCAGCAGCCAAGACTCCGGGGGGACGTACAATGAGCAGTTCTTC.

The CDR3 DNA is TGTGCCAGCAGGCGGACAGGCGGCTACACCTTC. Translating gives CASRRTGGYTF. The chain combines TRBV12-3 or TRBV12-4 with TRBJ1-2, with 7 bases identical to TRBD1. This CDR3 contains 11 residues. The trim removed 6 bases at V and 8 bases at J, leaving 3 bases unmatched.

In this sample, this clone turned up once. The CDR3 is CASSPGQGLPGYTF. The CDR3 DNA reads as TGCGCCAGCAGCCCGGGACAGGGGTTGCCTGGCTACACCTTC. The chain is built from TRBV5-1 and TRBJ1-2; 10 bases line up with TRBD1. Trimming cost V 4 bases and J 7 bases; bases outside gene matches: 7. Germline V gene lookup returns CDR1 SGHRS and CDR2 YFSETQ. The CDR3 loop spans 14 amino acids.

The chain carries TRBV12-3 or TRBV12-4 and TRBJ1-1; TRBD1 aligns across 9 bases. This CDR3 has 13 amino acids. Trimming cost V 4 bases and J 3 bases; bases outside gene matches: 0. For the CDR3, the DNA is TGTGCCAGCAGTTGGACAGGGGACACTGAAGCTTTCTTT. Translating it yields CASSWTGDTEAFF.

The rearrangement links TRBV19 to TRBJ1-5, with TRBD1 matching over 11 bases. This CDR3 comprises 16 residues. Losses at the gene ends were 4 bases for V and 0 bases for J; bases not matched to a gene: 2. Germline V lookup: CDR1 LNHDA, CDR2 SQIVND (reference sequence). CDR3 nucleotide sequence: TGTGCCAGTAGTAAGGACAGGGGGCATAGCAATCAGCCCCAGCATTTT. Translation gives CASSKDRGHSNQPQHF.

The V gene is TRBV11-3, the J gene TRBJ2-5, with a possible D match to TRBD1 (6 bases). The V end lost 5 bases, the J end lost 3 bases, and 10 bases lay between the germline ends. The CDR3 has 13 amino acids. Per the germline V gene, CDR1 is SGHNT and CDR2 is YENEEA. The CDR3 sequence is CASSQGQKETQYF. In DNA form, the CDR3 reads TGTGCCAGCAGCCAGGGGCAGAAAGAGACCCAGTACTTC.

The rearrangement uses TRBV7-2 and TRBJ2-2; perhaps TRBD2 as D (5 bases). Germline V CDR1 and CDR2: SGHTA, FQGNSA. The CDR3 spans 16 residues. Trimming removed 5 bases at V and 2 bases at J, with 15 bases between. The CDR3 here is CASSRGWEKNTGELFF. In nucleotides, the CDR3 is TGTGCCAGCAGCAGAGGGTGGGAGAAAAACACCGGGGAGCTGTTTTTT.

V is TRBV27 and J is TRBJ2-2, with D perhaps TRBD2 (6 bases). CDR1 and CDR2 from the germline V gene are MNHEY and SMNVEV (reference sequence). The CDR3 extends over 15 amino acids. V was trimmed by 6 bases and J by 4 bases, leaving 15 bases between them. The CDR3 here is CASSPGLGGTGELFF. In nucleotides, the CDR3 is TGTGCCAGCAGCCCCGGGTTGGGGGGCACCGGGGAGCTGTTTTTT.

V is TRBV3-1 (or the pseudogene TRBV3-2) and J is TRBJ2-3; a weak D match, TRBD2 (7 bases). The ends were cut back, 2 bases at V and 5 bases at J, with 14 bases in the middle. Germline-derived CDR1 and CDR2 are LGHDT and YNNKEL (reference sequence). This CDR3 has 15 residues. For the CDR3, the DNA is TGTGCCAGCAGCCAATGGGGGGGGGCCGGAGATACGCAGTATTTT. This encodes CASSQWGGAGDTQYF.

The rearrangement links TRBV20-1 to TRBJ1-3; 9 bases align to TRBD1. The CDR3 runs 15 residues. The V segment lost 3 bases and the J segment 5 bases; nucleotides outside the gene matches: 8. Germline assignment: CDR1 DFQATT and CDR2 SNEGSKA (reference sequence). CDR3 bases: TGCAGTGCTAGTCTTCCCGGGACAGGGAGAAACACCATATATTTT. This sequence encodes CSASLPGTGRNTIYF.

The chain combines TRBV27 with TRBJ2-5, with 7 bases matching TRBD1. CDR3 length: 14 amino acids. J lost 2 bases, V lost 3 bases, and 3 bases had no gene match. The germline CDR1 and CDR2 sequences are MNHEY and SMNVEV (reference sequence). The CDR3 DNA is TGTGCCAGCAGTTTTTTGACAGGGCAAGAGACCCAGTACTTC. Protein product: CASSFLTGQETQYF.

The chain employs TRBV5-1 and TRBJ1-2; 7 nucleotides match TRBD1. V lost 3 bases to trimming and J lost 2 bases; unmatched junction nucleotides: 10. In germline, CDR1 is SGHRS, CDR2 YFSETQ. The CDR3 totals 16 residues. This chain's CDR3 is CASSSARTGDNYGYTF. CDR3 sequence (DNA): TGCGCCAGCAGCTCGGCCAGGACAGGTGACAACTATGGCTACACCTTC.

This chain connects TRBV5-5 to TRBJ2-1, with 8 bases lining up with TRBD2. CDR3 length equals 17 residues. CDR1 and CDR2 from the germline V gene are SGHKS and YYEKEE (reference sequence). V dropped 0 bases and J dropped 8; count of bases not matched to a gene: 13. CDR3 in amino acids: CASSLAQVAGRRDEQFF. DNA of the CDR3: TGTGCCAGCAGCTTGGCCCAGGTAGCGGGGCGTCGCGATGAGCAGTTCTTC.

The chain recombines TRBV19 with TRBJ1-4, with D possibly being TRBD1 (5 bases). The V end lost 1 base, the J end lost 1 base, and 13 bases lay between the germline ends. Germline values: CDR1 LNHDA, CDR2 SQIVND (reference sequence). This CDR3 contains 17 residues. The CDR3 here is CASSIVNYRRTNEKLFF. The CDR3 DNA reads TGTGCCAGTAGTATAGTTAACTACAGGAGAACTAATGAAAAACTGTTTTTT.

This rearrangement joins TRBV7-9 to TRBJ1-2, with D tentatively TRBD1 (6 bases). This CDR3 spans 13 amino acids. In germline, CDR1 is SEHNR, CDR2 FQNEAQ (reference sequence). Trimming left V 6 bases short and J 8 bases short, with 16 bases between. The CDR3 here is CASSQQGARGYTF. CDR3 nucleotide sequence: TGTGCCAGCAGTCAACAGGGAGCGCGAGGCTACACCTTC.

This chain links TRBV28 with TRBJ2-5, with TRBD1 matching 9 bases. The CDR3 is 14 residues long. Germline V lookup: CDR1 MDHEN, CDR2 SYDVKM. V gave up 6 bases and J gave up 8 bases; unmatched junction bases: 10. The DNA of the CDR3 is TGTGCCAGCAGACCCGGACAGGGGATTGATACCCAGTACTTC. Translating it yields CASRPGQGIDTQYF.

The chain carries TRBV19 and TRBJ2-3; 15 nucleotides align to TRBD2. Per germline, CDR1 LNHDA and CDR2 SQIVND (reference sequence). The CDR3 is made up of 17 amino acids. Trimming at V came to 5 bases and at J to 2 bases, leaving 5 bases not matched to a gene. CDR3 coding DNA: TGTGCCAGTAGTTCCGGGACTAGCGGGGGGTACACAGATACGCAGTATTTT. Translating gives CASSSGTSGGYTDTQYF. The full variable domain, rest sourced from reference TRBV19 and TRBJ2-3, is DGGITQSPKYLFRKEGQNVTLSCEQNLNHDAMYWYRQDPGQGLRLIYYSQIVNDFQKGDIAEGYSVSREKKESFPLTVTSAQKNPTAFYLCASSSGTSGGYTDTQYFGPGTRLTVL.

The V and J genes are TRBV2 and TRBJ1-1; D perhaps matches TRBD1 (6 bases). CDR3 size: 15 residues. Germline values: CDR1 SNHLY, CDR2 FYNNEI. The germline V and J ends were trimmed by 2 bases and 5 bases, with 15 bases remaining between them. The CDR3 loop reads CASSETRGGRTEAFF. The CDR3 DNA follows: TGTGCCAGCAGTGAAACGCGGGGGGGCCGGACTGAAGCTTTCTTT.

The gene calls are TRBV9 and TRBJ2-7; 9 bases are shared with TRBD2. Germline V gives CDR1 SGDLS, CDR2 YYNGEE. The CDR3 totals 16 residues. Trimming at V came to 4 bases and at J to 3 bases, leaving 11 bases not matched to a gene. In nucleotides, the CDR3 is TGTGCCAGCAGCCCAAGGCGGGGGGGGCCATGCTACGAGCAGTACTTC. Translated: CASSPRRGGPCYEQYF. The full variable domain, with the rest looked up from reference TRBV9 and TRBJ2-7, is DSGVTQTPKHLITATGQRVTLRCSPRSGDLSVYWYQQSLDQGLQFLIQYYNGEERAKGNILERFSAQQFPDLHSELNLSSLELGDSALYFCASSPRRGGPCYEQYFGPGTRLTVT.

The V and J genes are TRBV18 and TRBJ1-1; 8 nucleotides match TRBD1. With 4 bases clipped from V and 1 base from J, the junction kept 2 bases outside the gene matches. The CDR3 loop spans 14 amino acids. Germline V gene sequence: CDR1 KGHSH, CDR2 LQKENI. The chain's CDR3 is CASSLGQGNTEAFF. Written as DNA, the CDR3 is TGTGCCAGCTCACTCGGACAGGGGAACACTGAAGCTTTCTTT.

This clone was recorded a few times. The chain carries TRBV7-9 and TRBJ2-2, with 8 bases matching TRBD2. The CDR3 covers 15 residues. Trimming removed 5 bases from V and 7 bases from J; junction bases left unmatched: 9. Germline-derived CDR1 and CDR2 are SEHNR and FQNEAQ (reference sequence). The CDR3 spells CASSHPGRGSGELFF. The CDR3 DNA is TGTGCCAGCAGCCACCCCGGGAGGGGTAGCGGGGAGCTGTTTTTT.

The genes are TRBV7-9 and TRBJ1-1; TRBD1 aligns across 7 bases. Germline V gene data show CDR1 as SEHNR and CDR2 as FQNEAQ (reference sequence). The CDR3 sequence is 14 residues long. Trimming removed 5 bases from V and 1 base from J; junction bases left unmatched: 4. The CDR3 here is CASSKTGKNTEAFF. The CDR3 region has the DNA TGTGCCAGCAGCAAGACAGGGAAGAACACTGAAGCTTTCTTT.

The V and J genes are TRBV2 and TRBJ1-1; 11 bases match TRBD1. Germline V lookup: CDR1 SNHLY, CDR2 FYNNEI. Trimming took 10 bases from V and 5 from J; bases not matched to a gene: 9. CDR3 length: 14 residues. CDR3 sequence reads: CATKGQGAGTEAFF. DNA of the CDR3: TGTGCCACTAAAGGACAGGGGGCAGGAACTGAAGCTTTCTTT.

V usage is TRBV3-1 (or the pseudogene TRBV3-2) and J usage is TRBJ2-1; TRBD2 aligns across 13 bases. J lost 5 bases, V lost 2 bases, and 12 bases had no gene match. The CDR3 totals 19 residues. Per germline, CDR1 LGHDT and CDR2 YNNKEL (reference sequence). In nucleotides, the CDR3 is TGTGCCAGCAGCCAAACACACCATCGACTAGCGGGAGGAAACAATGAGCAGTTCTTC. It specifies CASSQTHHRLAGGNNEQFF.

The chain uses TRBV19 and TRBJ1-2; 9 bases line up with TRBD1. J gave up 6 bases and V 4 bases, and 9 bases lay outside the gene matches. The CDR3 sequence is 15 residues long. Germline lookup yields CDR1 LNHDA and CDR2 SQIVND (reference sequence). The CDR3 region has the DNA TGTGCCAGTAGTACCACCGGGACAGGGATGGATGGCTACACCTTC. Amino acid sequence: CASSTTGTGMDGYTF.

For the CDR3, the DNA is TGTGCCAGCAGCCAAGCTAGCGGAGCCTACAATGAGCAGTTCTTC. Residues: CASSQASGAYNEQFF. This chain links TRBV3-1 (or the pseudogene TRBV3-2) with TRBJ2-1, with 7 positions matching TRBD2. Trimming at V came to 1 base and at J to 2 bases, leaving 2 bases not matched to a gene. The CDR3 runs to 15 residues. In germline, CDR1 is LGHDT, CDR2 YNNKEL (reference sequence).

V is TRBV28 and J is TRBJ2-3; D is unclear. Germline V CDR1 and CDR2: MDHEN, SYDVKM. Trimming pared 7 bases from V and 4 bases from J, leaving 9 bases between. This CDR3 region has 12 residues. The CDR3 region has the DNA TGTGCCAGCATGCCCAGTCCAGATACGCAGTATTTT. Translating gives CASMPSPDTQYF.

The V and J genes are TRBV19 and TRBJ1-2, with 7 bases aligning to TRBD1. Germline CDR1 LNHDA, CDR2 SQIVND (reference sequence). The CDR3 covers 15 residues. The V and J ends lost 5 bases and 5 bases, in that order; junction bases with no gene match: 11. The chain's CDR3 is CASSAQQGNLYGYTF. CDR3 nucleotide sequence: TGTGCCAGTAGTGCTCAACAGGGGAACCTTTATGGCTACACCTTC.

The chain combines TRBV28 with TRBJ2-5; the match to TRBD1 covers 7 bases. With V trimmed by 6 bases and J by 4 bases, 11 bases remained unmatched. The germline CDR1 and CDR2 sequences are MDHEN and SYDVKM. This CDR3 comprises 15 residues. The CDR3 DNA is TGTGCCAGCAGAGAGACAGGGATTCAAGGAGAGACCCAGTACTTC. Protein product: CASRETGIQGETQYF.

The CDR3 region is CASSVAGTSDTGELFF. The CDR3 DNA follows: TGTGCCAGCAGCGTAGCCGGGACTAGCGACACCGGGGAGCTGTTTTTT. V is TRBV9 and J is TRBJ2-2, with TRBD2 matching 10 bases. CDR1 and CDR2 (germline): SGDLS, YYNGEE. With V trimmed by 0 bases and J by 3 bases, 2 bases remained unmatched. This CDR3 spans 16 amino acids.

This clone was counted a few times. The J gene is TRBJ2-1, the V gene TRBV28; 7 bases line up with TRBD2. Trimming cost V 7 bases and J 4 bases; bases outside gene matches: 7. Germline CDR1 MDHEN, CDR2 SYDVKM. The CDR3 spans 14 residues. The CDR3 loop is CASIPGGGYNEQFF. The CDR3 nucleotides read TGTGCCAGCATACCGGGAGGAGGATACAATGAGCAGTTCTTC.